This T cell receptor beta chain was obtained from a study of cytotoxic CD8 clonotypes in ibrutinib-treated CLL. Per germline, CDR1 MNHNY and CDR2 SVGAGI (reference sequence). This CDR3 is 15 amino acids long. With 6 bases removed from V and 4 bases from J, the gap between germline ends came to 18 bases. Libraries were prepared by immunoSEQ multiplex PCR; TCRdb keeps only in-frame clonotypes and omits some of them. The sample carries some 300,000 clones, more than 65% recorded once. The gene calls are TRBV6-6 and TRBJ2-5; D tentatively fits TRBD1 or TRBD2 (5 bases each). This material consisted of PBMCs, taken before ibrutinib treatment. The receptor was isolated from a human donor with chronic lymphocytic leukemia. CDR3 sequence (DNA): TGTGCCAGCAGCCGCCTGGGACCAACCCGAGAGACCCAGTACTTC. It codes for CASSRLGPTRETQYF.